This paragraph covers one TCR beta chain sequence. As originally analysed: Counts of nucleated cells, estimated from reference gene primer amplification, were obtained. TCRdb's copy holds only in-frame clones and misses some; the assay was immunoSEQ multiplex PCR. Clone size and the V and J calls come from that table; the DNA yielded D and trimming. The profile covers 71,000 or so clones, with about 86% appearing a single time and 28% taken by the ten largest. This entry belongs to a study of blood T cell repertoires in COVID-19. Study at large: From the United States, Italy and Spain came samples of acute and convalescent COVID-19. Sample material is recorded as cDNA or gDNA derived from T cells, B-cell-depleted T cells, or PBMCs.

Germline CDR1 MNHEY, CDR2 SVGAGI. V lost 5 bases, J lost 1 base, and 2 bases stayed unmatched. The CDR3 is 14 residues long. The source material was peripheral blood. The gene calls are TRBV6-5 and TRBJ1-2; the match to TRBD1 covers 9 bases. The clonotype comes from a man aged 70-80 years with acute or convalescent COVID-19. This chain's CDR3 is CASSTGGNNYGYTF. CDR3 sequence (DNA): TGTGCCAGCAGTACAGGGGGCAATAACTATGGCTACACCTTC.